The clone carrying this TCR beta chain ranks as hyperexpanded (1% or more). Peripheral blood came from all dose cohorts at three timepoints. This CDR3 contains 18 residues. Germline lookup yields CDR1 SEHNR and CDR2 FQNEAQ (reference sequence). V lost 3 bases, J lost 2 bases, and 13 bases stayed unmatched. These data originate in a study of OX40 agonist ivuxolimab in advanced cancers. Study-wide background: Patients were treated with ivuxolimab, an agonistic anti-OX40 (CD134) antibody. Three individuals attained partial responses, comprising one hepatocellular carcinoma case and two cutaneous melanoma cases.

TCRdb keeps only in-frame clones here, not all; method: immunoSEQ multiplex PCR. The repertoire has about 19,000 clones, roughly 80% of them found once; the top ten carry more than 13%. The chain has TRBV7-9 and TRBJ2-7, with 10 bases fitting TRBD2. The sequences come from CD4+ or CD8+ T cells sorted from blood, collected in a trial of the OX40 agonist ivuxolimab. The origin of this receptor is an adult with an advanced solid tumor such as melanoma, head and neck, liver or kidney cancer. This CDR3 is CASSFRDPAGGPTYEQYF. As DNA, the CDR3 is TGTGCCAGCAGCTTTCGAGATCCAGCGGGAGGGCCTACCTACGAGCAGTACTTC.